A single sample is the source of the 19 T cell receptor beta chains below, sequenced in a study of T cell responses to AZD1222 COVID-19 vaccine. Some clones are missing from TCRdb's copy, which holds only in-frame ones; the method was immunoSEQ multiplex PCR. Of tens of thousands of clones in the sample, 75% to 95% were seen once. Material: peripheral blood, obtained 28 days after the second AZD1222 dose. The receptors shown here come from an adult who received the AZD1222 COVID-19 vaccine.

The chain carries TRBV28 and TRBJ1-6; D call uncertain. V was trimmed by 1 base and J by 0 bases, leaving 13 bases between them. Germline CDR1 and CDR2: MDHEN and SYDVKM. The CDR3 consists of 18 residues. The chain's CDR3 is CASSLFGYRSSYNSPLHF. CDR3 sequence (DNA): TGTGCCAGCAGTTTATTCGGGTATCGGAGCTCCTATAATTCACCCCTCCACTTT.

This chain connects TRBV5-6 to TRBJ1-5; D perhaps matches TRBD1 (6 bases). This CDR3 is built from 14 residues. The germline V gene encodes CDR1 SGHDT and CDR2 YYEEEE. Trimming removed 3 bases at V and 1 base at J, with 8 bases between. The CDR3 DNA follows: TGTGCCAGCAGCTCAGGGGTCAGCAATCAGCCCCAGCATTTT. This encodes CASSSGVSNQPQHF.

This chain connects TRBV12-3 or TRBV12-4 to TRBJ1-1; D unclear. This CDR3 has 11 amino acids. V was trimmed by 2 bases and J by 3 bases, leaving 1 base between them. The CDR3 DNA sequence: TGTGCCAGCAGTTTATACACTGAAGCTTTCTTT. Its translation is CASSLYTEAFF.

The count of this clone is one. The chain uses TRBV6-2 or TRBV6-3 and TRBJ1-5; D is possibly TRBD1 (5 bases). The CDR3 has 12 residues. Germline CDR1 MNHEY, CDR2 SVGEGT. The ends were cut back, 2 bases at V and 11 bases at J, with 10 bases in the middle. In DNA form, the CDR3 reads TGTGCCAGCAGTTACGTGGGGCTTGCCCAGCATTTT. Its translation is CASSYVGLAQHF.

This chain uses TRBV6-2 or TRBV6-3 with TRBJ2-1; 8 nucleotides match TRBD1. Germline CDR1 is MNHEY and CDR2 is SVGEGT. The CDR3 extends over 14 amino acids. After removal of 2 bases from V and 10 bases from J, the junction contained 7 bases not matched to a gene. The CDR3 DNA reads TGTGCCAGCAGTTACGGGACAGGTAACTTCGAGCAGTTCTTC. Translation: CASSYGTGNFEQFF.

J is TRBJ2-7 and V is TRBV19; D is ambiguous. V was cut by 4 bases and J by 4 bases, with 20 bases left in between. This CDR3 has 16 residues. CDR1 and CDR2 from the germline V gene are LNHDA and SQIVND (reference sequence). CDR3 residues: CASSTYPTTKKYEQYF. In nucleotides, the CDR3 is TGTGCCAGTAGTACCTACCCCACCACGAAGAAATACGAGCAGTACTTC.

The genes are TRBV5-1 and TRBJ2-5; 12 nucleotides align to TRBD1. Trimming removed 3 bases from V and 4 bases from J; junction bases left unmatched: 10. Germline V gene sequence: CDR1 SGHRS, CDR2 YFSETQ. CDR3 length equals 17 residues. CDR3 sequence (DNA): TGCGCCAGCAGCTCCGAACCGGGACAGGGGGCGGGAGAGACCCAGTACTTC. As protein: CASSSEPGQGAGETQYF.

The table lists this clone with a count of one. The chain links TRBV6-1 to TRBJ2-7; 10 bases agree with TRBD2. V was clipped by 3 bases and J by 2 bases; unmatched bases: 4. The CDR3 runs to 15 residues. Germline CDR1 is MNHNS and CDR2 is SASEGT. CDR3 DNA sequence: TGTGCCAGCAGTGACGGGAGCGGGGGGGCCTACGAGCAGTACTTC. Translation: CASSDGSGGAYEQYF.

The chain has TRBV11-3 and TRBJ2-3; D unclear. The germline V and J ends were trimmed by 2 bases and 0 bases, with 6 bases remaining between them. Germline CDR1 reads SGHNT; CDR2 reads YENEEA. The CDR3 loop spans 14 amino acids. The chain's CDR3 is CASSLTASTDTQYF. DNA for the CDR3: TGTGCCAGCAGCTTAACGGCTAGCACAGATACGCAGTATTTT. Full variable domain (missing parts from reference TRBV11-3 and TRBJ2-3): EAGVVQSPRYKIIEKKQPVAFWCNPISGHNTLYWYLQNLGQGPELLIRYENEEAVDDSQLPKDRFSAERLKGVDSTLKIQPAELGDSAVYLCASSLTASTDTQYFGPGTRLTVL.

For the CDR3, the DNA is TGTGCCAGCAGCTGGGGACGTACGGGGACTGAAGCTTTCTTT. Translated: CASSWGRTGTEAFF. The gene calls are TRBV7-2 and TRBJ1-1; D is perhaps TRBD1 (5 bases). Germline-derived CDR1 and CDR2 are SGHTA and FQGNSA. CDR3 length: 14 residues. V gave up 4 bases and J gave up 5 bases, with 14 bases separating them. Drawing the rest from reference TRBV7-2 and TRBJ1-1, the complete variable domain is GAGVSQSPSNKVTEKGKDVELRCDPISGHTALYWYRQSLGQGLEFLIYFQGNSAPDKSGLPSDRFSAERTGGSVSTLTIQRTQQEDSAVYLCASSWGRTGTEAFFGQGTRLTVV.

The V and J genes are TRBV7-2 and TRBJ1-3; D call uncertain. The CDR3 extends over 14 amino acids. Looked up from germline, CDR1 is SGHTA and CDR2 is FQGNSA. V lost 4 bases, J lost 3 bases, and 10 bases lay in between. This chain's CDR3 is CASSSQAHGNTIYF. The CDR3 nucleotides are TGTGCCAGCAGCTCCCAGGCGCATGGAAACACCATATATTTT.

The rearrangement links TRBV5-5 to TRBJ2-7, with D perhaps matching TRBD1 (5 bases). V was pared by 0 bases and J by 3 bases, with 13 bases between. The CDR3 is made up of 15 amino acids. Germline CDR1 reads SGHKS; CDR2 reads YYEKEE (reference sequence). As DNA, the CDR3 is TGTGCCAGCAGCTTGGCAGGGTTGAGCAGCTACGAGCAGTACTTC. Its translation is CASSLAGLSSYEQYF. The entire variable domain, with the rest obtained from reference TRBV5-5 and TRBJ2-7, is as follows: DAGVTQSPTHLIKTRGQQVTLRCSPISGHKSVSWYQQVLGQGPQFIFQYYEKEERGRGNFPDRFSARQFPNYSSELNVNALLLGDSALYLCASSLAGLSSYEQYFGPGTRLTVT.

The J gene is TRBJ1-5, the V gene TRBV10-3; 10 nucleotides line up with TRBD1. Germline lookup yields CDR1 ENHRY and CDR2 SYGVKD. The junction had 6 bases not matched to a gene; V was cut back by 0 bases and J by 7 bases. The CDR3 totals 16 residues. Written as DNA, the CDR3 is TGTGCCATCAGTGAGTCGACAGGGGGCTTGACCCAGCCCCAGCATTTT. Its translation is CAISESTGGLTQPQHF.

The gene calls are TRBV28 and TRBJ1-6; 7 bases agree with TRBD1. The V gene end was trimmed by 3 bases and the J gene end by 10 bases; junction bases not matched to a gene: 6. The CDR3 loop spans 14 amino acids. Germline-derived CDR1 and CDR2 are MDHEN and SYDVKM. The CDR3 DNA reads TGTGCCAGCAGTTTGGGGACAGCTTCATCACCCCTCCACTTT. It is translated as CASSLGTASSPLHF.

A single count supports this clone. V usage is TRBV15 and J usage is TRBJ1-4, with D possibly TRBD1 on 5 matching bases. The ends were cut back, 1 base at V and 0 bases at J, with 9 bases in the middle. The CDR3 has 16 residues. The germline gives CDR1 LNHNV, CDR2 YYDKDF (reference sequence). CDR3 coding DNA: TGTGCCACCAGCAGAGTTGCCAGGGCAACTAATGAAAAACTGTTTTTT. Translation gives CATSRVARATNEKLFF. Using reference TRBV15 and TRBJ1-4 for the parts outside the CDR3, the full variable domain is DAMVIQNPRYQVTQFGKPVTLSCSQTLNHNVMYWYQQKSSQAPKLLFHYYDKDFNNEADTPDNFQSRRPNTSFCFLDIRSPGLGDTAMYLCATSRVARATNEKLFFGSGTQLSVL.

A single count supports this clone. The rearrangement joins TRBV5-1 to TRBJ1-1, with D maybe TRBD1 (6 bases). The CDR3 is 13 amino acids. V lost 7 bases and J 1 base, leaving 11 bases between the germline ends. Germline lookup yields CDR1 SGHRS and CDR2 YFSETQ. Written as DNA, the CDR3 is TGCGCCAGCTCACAGGGTTGGAACACTGAAGCTTTCTTT. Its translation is CASSQGWNTEAFF. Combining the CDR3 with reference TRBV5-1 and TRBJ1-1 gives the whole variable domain KAGVTQTPRYLIKTRGQQVTLSCSPISGHRSVSWYQQTPGQGLQFLFEYFSETQRNKGNFPGRFSGRQFSNSRSEMNVSTLELGDSALYLCASSQGWNTEAFFGQGTRLTVV.

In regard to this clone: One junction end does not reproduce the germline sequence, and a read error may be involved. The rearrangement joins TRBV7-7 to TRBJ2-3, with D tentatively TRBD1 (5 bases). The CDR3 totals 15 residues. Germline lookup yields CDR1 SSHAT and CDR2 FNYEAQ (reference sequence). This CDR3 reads CASSLRAGRTDTQYF. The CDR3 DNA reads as TGTGCTAGCAGCTTAAGGGCAGGGCGCACAGATACGCAGTATTTT.

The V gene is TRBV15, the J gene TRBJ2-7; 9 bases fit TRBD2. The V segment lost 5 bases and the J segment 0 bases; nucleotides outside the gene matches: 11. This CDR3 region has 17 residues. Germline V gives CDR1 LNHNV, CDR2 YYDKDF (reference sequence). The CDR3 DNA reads TGTGCCACCAGCCCTGGGAGGGGCGGGGGGGACTCCTACGAGCAGTACTTC. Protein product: CATSPGRGGGDSYEQYF.

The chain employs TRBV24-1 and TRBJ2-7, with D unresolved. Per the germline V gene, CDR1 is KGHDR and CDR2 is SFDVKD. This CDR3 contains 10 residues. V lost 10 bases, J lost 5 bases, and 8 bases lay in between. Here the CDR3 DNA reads TGTGCCACAGATTCCCACGAGCAGTACTTC. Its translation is CATDSHEQYF.